This record covers a single T cell receptor beta chain. The data were obtained in a study of blood T cell repertoires in COVID-19. The wider study: Samples of COVID-19 (acute and convalescent) were obtained from the United States, Italy and Spain. Sources were T cells, B-cell-depleted T cells, or PBMCs; the material itself was cDNA or gDNA.

Germline CDR1 is LNHDA and CDR2 is SQIVND (reference sequence). Germline trimming cut 7 bases from V and 4 bases from J; bases unmatched to any gene: 7. This CDR3 has 15 amino acids. Using immunoSEQ multiplex PCR, the repertoire was profiled, and TCRdb retains in-frame clones only, with some absent. The table has around 130,000 clones, about 88% seen once. This chain uses TRBV19 with TRBJ2-1; TRBD1 agrees at 10 bases. Sequencing was carried out using peripheral blood. The receptor was isolated from a woman of 80 years or more with acute or convalescent COVID-19. CDR3 region: CASKRGTGVYNEQFF. The DNA of the CDR3 is TGTGCCAGTAAGCGCGGGACAGGGGTATACAATGAGCAGTTCTTC.